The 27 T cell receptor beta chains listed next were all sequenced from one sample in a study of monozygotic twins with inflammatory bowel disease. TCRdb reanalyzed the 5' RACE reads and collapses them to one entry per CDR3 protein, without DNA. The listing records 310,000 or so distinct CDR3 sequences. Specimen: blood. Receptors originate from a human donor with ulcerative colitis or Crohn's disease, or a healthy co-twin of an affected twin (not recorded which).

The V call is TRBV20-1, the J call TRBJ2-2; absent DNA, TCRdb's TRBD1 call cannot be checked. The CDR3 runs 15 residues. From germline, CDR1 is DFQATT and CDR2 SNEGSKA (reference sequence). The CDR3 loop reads CSASLGGWDTGELFF.

The CDR3 here is CASSFGADRSSYEQYF. The J gene is TRBJ2-7, the V gene TRBV7-9. CDR1 is SEHNR, CDR2 FQNEAQ, per germline (reference sequence). CDR3 length: 16 residues. Supplemented by reference TRBV7-9 and TRBJ2-7, the full variable domain reads DTGVSQNPRHKITKRGQNVTFRCDPISEHNRLYWYRQTLGQGPEFLTYFQNEAQLEKSRLLSDRFSAERPKGSFSTLEIQRTEQGDSAMYLCASSFGADRSSYEQYFGPGTRLTVT.

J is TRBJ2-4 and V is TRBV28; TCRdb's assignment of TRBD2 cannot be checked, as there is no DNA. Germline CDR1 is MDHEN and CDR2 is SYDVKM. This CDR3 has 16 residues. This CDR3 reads CASSSRLAGTKNMQYF.

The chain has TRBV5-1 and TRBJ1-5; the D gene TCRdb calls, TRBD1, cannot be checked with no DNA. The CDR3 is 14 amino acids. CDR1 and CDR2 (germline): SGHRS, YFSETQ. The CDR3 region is CASSLGDPNQPQHF. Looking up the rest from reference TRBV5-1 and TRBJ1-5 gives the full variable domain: KAGVTQTPRYLIKTRGQQVTLSCSPISGHRSVSWYQQTPGQGLQFLFEYFSETQRNKGNFPGRFSGRQFSNSRSEMNVSTLELGDSALYLCASSLGDPNQPQHFGDGTRLSIL.

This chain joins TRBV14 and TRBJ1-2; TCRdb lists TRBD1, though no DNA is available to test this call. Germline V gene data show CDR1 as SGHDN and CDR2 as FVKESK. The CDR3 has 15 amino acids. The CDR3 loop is CASSQTGTGGRGYTF. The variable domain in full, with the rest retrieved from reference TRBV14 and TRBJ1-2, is EAGVTQFPSHSVIEKGQTVTLRCDPISGHDNLYWYRRVMGKEIKFLLHFVKESKQDESGMPNNRFLAERTGGTYSTLKVQPAELEDSGVYFCASSQTGTGGRGYTFGSGTRLTVV.

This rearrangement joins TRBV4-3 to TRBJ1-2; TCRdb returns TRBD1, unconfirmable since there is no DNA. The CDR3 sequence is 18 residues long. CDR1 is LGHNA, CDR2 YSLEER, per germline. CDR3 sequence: CASSQDWGSPFTNYGYTF.

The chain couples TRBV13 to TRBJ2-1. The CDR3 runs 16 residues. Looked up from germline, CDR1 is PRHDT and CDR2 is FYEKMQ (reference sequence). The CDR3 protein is CASSLRDNRPYNEQFF.

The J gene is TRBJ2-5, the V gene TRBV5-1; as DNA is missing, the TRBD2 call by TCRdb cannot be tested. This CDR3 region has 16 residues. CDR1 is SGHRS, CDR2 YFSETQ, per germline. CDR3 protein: CASSFFLAGVGETQYF.

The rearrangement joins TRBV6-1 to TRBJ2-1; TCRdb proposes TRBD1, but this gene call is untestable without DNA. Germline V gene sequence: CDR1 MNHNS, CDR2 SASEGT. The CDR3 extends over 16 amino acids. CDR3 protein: CASSGPWDTEYNEQFF.

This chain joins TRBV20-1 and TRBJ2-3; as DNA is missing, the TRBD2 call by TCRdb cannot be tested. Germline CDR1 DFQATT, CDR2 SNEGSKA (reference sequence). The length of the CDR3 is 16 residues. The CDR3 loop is CSASLGLAGRTDTQYF.

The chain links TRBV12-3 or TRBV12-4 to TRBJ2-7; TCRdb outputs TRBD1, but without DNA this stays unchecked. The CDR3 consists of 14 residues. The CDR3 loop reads CASSPGGGVYEQYF.

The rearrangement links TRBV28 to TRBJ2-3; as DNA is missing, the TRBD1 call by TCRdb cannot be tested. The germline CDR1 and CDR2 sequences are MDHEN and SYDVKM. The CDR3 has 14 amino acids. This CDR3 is CASSSRQFGDTQYF.

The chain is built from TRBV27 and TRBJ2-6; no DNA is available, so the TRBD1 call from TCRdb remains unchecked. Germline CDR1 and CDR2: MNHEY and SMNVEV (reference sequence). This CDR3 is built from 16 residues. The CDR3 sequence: CASSWGGSSGANVLTF. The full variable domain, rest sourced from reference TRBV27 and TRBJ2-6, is EAQVTQNPRYLITVTGKKLTVTCSQNMNHEYMSWYRQDPGLGLRQIYYSMNVEVTDKGDVPEGYKVSRKEKRNFPLILESPSPNQTSLYFCASSWGGSSGANVLTFGAGSRLTVL.

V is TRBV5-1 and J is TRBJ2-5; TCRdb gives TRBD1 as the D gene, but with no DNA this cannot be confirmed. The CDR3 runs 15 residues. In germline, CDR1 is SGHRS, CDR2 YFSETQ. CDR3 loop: CASSGGQGGLETQYF.

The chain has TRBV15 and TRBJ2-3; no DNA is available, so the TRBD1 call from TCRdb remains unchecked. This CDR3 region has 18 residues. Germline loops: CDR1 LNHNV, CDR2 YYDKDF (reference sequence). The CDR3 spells CATSRDGTNPPSTDTQYF.

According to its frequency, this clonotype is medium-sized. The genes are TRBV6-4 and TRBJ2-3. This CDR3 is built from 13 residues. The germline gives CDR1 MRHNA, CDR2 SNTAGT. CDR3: CASSESGTDTQYF.

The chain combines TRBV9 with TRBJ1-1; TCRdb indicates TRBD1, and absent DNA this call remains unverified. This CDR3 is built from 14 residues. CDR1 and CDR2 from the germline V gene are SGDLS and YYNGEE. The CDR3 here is CASSASGANTEAFF.

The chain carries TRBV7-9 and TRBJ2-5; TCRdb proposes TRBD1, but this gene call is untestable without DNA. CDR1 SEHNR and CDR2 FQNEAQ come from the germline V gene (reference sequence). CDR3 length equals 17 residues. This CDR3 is CASRPISGGVFEETQYF.

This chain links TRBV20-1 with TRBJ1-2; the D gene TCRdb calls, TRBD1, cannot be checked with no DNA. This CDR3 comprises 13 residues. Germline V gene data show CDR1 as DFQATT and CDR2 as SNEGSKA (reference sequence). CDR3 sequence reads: CSADYRESGGYTF.

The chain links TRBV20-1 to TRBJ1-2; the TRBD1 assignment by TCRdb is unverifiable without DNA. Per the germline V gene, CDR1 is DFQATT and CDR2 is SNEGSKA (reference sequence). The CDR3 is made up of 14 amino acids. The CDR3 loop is CSAATGLANYGYTF.

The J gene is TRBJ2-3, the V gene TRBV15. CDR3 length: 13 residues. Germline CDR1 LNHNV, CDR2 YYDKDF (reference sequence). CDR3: CATLVPNSYTQYF.

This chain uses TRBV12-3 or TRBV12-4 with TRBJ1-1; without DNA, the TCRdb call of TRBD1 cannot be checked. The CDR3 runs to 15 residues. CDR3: CASRILGLGGGGAFF.

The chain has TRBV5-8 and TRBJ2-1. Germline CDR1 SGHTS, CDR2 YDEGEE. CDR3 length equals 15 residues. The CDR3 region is CASRPGEGSYNEQFF.

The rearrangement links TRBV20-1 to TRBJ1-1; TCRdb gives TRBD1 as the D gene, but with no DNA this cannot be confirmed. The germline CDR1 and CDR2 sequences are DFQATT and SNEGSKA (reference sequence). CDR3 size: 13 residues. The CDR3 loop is CSARGTGIQKAFF.

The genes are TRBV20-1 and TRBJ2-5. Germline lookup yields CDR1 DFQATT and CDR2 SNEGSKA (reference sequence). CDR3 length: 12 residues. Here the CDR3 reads CSARQAQETQYF.

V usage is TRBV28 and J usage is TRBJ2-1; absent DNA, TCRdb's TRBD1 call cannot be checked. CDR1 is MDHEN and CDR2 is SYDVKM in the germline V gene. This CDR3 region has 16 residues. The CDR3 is CASGPSRTGADNEQFF.

CDR3 loop: CASSYPRTGDDYGYTF. V is TRBV6-5 and J is TRBJ1-2; the D call of TRBD1 rests on TCRdb alone, since no DNA is present to check it. The CDR3 sequence is 16 residues long. Per the germline V gene, CDR1 is MNHEY and CDR2 is SVGAGI.